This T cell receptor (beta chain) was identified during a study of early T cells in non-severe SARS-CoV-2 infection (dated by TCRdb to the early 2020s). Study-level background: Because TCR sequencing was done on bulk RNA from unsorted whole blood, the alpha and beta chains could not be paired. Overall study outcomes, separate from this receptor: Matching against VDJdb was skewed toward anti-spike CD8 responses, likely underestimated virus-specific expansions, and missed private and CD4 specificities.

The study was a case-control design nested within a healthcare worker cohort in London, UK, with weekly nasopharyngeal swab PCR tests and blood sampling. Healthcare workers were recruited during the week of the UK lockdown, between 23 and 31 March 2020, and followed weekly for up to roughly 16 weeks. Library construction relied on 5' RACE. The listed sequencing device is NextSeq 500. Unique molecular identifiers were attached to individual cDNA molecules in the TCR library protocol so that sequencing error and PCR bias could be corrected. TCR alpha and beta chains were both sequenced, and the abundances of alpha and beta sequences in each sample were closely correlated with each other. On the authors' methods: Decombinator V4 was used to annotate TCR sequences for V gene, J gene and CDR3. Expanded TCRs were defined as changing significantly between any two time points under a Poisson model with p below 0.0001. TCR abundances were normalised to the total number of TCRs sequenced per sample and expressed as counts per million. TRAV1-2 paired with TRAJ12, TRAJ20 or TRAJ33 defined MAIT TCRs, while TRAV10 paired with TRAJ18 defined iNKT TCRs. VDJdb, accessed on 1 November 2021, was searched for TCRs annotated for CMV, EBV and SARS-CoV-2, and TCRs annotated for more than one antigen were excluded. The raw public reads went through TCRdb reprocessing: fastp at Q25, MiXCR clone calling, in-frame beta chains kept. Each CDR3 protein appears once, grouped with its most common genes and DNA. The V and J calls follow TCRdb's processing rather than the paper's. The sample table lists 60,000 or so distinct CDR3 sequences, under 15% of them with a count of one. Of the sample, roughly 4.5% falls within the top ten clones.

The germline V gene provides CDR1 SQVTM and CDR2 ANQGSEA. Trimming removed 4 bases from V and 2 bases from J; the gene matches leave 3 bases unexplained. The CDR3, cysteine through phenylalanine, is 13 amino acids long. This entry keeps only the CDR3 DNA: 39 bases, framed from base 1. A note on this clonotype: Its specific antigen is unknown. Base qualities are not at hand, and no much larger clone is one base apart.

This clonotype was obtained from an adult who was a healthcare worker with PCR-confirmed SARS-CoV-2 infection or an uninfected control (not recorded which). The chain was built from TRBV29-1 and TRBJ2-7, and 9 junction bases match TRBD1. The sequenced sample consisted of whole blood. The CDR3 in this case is CSVAGQGTYEQYF. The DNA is TGCAGCGTTGCGGGACAGGGCACCTACGAGCAGTACTTC.